This T cell receptor (beta chain) was identified in a study of T cells after yellow fever vaccination. Generation of TCR cDNA used 5'RACE template switching (which added a universal primer site and UMIs). One entry per CDR3 protein, called by TCRdb with MiXCR from the 5' RACE reads. Seen here are about 340,000 distinct CDR3 sequences, around 4.1% observed once, and the top ten hold approximately 24%. CDR1 DFQATT and CDR2 SNEGSKA come from the germline V gene (reference sequence). The CDR3 loop spans 14 amino acids. V lost 1 base and J lost 4; bases outside the gene matches: 5. This clonotype was counted ten times or more.

The chain joins TRBV20-1 to TRBJ2-5, with 8 nucleotides matching TRBD2. Source: PBMCs, taken 5 days after the yellow fever booster vaccination. This receptor was obtained from a man between 18 and 35 years old who received the YFV17D yellow fever vaccine. CDR3 DNA sequence: TGCAGTGCTAGAGTATGGACTAGCCGAGAGACCCAGTACTTC. Encoded protein: CSARVWTSRETQYF.